This TCR beta chain was captured by sequencing in a study of blood T cell repertoires in COVID-19. About the study: COVID-19 samples, acute and convalescent, were from the United States, Italy and Spain. T cells, B-cell-depleted T cells, or PBMCs provided the cDNA or gDNA that served as material.

Looked up from germline, CDR1 is MNHNS and CDR2 is SASEGT. V lost 3 bases and J lost 13, with 15 bases in between. The CDR3 sequence is 12 residues long. Original methodology: By means of reference gene primer amplification, nucleated cell counts were estimated. Assay: immunoSEQ multiplex PCR; the TCRdb copy retains only in-frame clones and omits some. Clone size and V and J calls were adopted from that table, with D and trimming inferred from the DNA. The sample includes around 84,000 clones, about 80% seen only once; the top ten take approximately 5.8%. Sequences were obtained from peripheral blood. The chain carries TRBV6-1 and TRBJ1-2, with D possibly being TRBD1 (5 bases). The sequence derives from a man aged 45-65 years with active or convalescent COVID-19. The CDR3 coding sequence is TGTGCCAGCAGTGATAACCGGGGGGAGTCCACCTTC. Protein sequence: CASSDNRGESTF.